The 24 T cell receptor beta chains presented below share a single source sample, sequenced in a study of cytomegalovirus exposure and HLA in healthy donors. 13 Jbeta primers and 60 Vbeta primers were used for the PCR. Profiling relied on immunoSEQ multiplex PCR, and the TCRdb table lists in-frame clones only, not all of them. Here the sample table reports around 160,000 clones. The material sequenced was PBMCs. These receptors were taken from a woman between 50 and 59 years old in good health and CMV-seronegative.

CDR3 amino acids: CASSSLRQRDYGYTF. In DNA, the CDR3 is TGTGCCAGCAGCTCTCTCCGACAGCGTGATTATGGCTACACCTTC. The V call is TRBV11-2, the J call TRBJ1-2; weak D call: TRBD1 (5 bases). V was trimmed by 4 bases and J by 5 bases, leaving 17 bases between them. Germline V gene data show CDR1 as SGHAT and CDR2 as FQNNGV. The CDR3 covers 15 residues.

The chain joins TRBV6-1 to TRBJ2-7; 11 bases agree with TRBD2. The CDR3 sequence is 15 residues long. V was clipped by 1 base and J by 2 bases; unmatched bases: 1. CDR1 MNHNS and CDR2 SASEGT come from the germline V gene. CDR3: CASSEVAGGPYEQYF. CDR3 DNA: TGTGCCAGCAGTGAAGTAGCGGGAGGGCCCTACGAGCAGTACTTC.

The chain combines TRBV9 with TRBJ2-1; D uncertain. Trimming took off 0 bases at V and 5 bases at J, with 6 bases between the two ends. This CDR3 is 13 amino acids long. Germline lookup yields CDR1 SGDLS and CDR2 YYNGEE. The CDR3 DNA sequence: TGTGCCAGCAGCGTAGCGGTCAACAATGAGCAGTTCTTC. Its translation: CASSVAVNNEQFF.

The V gene is TRBV5-3, the J gene TRBJ2-5, with D unresolved. TRBV5-3 is an ORF, and what it does is uncertain. V lost 1 base and J 4 bases, leaving 14 bases between the germline ends. The CDR3 is 15 amino acids. CDR3 sequence (DNA): TGTGCCAGAAGCTTGAGGTTTGGCCGAGGAGAGACCCAGTACTTC. Translated, it gives CARSLRFGRGETQYF.

The rearrangement joins TRBV9 to TRBJ2-3; 8 positions agree with TRBD2. The V and J ends lost 5 bases and 6 bases, in that order; junction bases with no gene match: 14. The length of the CDR3 is 16 residues. Germline CDR1 reads SGDLS; CDR2 reads YYNGEE. CDR3 region: CASSGPAGGQVDTQYF. The CDR3 DNA reads TGTGCCAGCAGTGGGCCGGCGGGGGGCCAAGTCGATACGCAGTATTTT.

The chain combines TRBV5-1 with TRBJ2-6, with TRBD1 identical over 9 bases. The CDR3 is 16 amino acids. CDR1 and CDR2 (germline): SGHRS, YFSETQ. V was pared by 5 bases and J by 3 bases, with 6 bases of the junction left unmatched. The CDR3 region has the DNA TGCGCCAGCAGTACAGGGGGCATTAGTGGGGCCAACGTCCTGACTTTC. It codes for CASSTGGISGANVLTF.

The chain uses TRBV30 and TRBJ1-6; 9 nucleotides align to TRBD1. CDR3 length equals 20 residues. Germline CDR1 and CDR2: GTSNPN and SVGIG (reference sequence). J was trimmed by 1 base and V by 4 bases; bases with no gene match: 17. CDR3 region: CAWIKRGDRAFRSYNSPLHF. The CDR3 region has the DNA TGTGCCTGGATCAAACGAGGGGACAGGGCATTTCGGTCCTATAATTCACCCCTCCACTTT.

The rearrangement joins TRBV27 to TRBJ1-5, with D unresolved. From germline, CDR1 is MNHEY and CDR2 SMNVEV (reference sequence). The CDR3 runs to 13 residues. Trimming stripped 3 bases from V and 0 bases from J, with 3 bases between. CDR3 in DNA: TGTGCCAGCAGTTTGAGTAGCAATCAGCCCCAGCATTTT. This translates into CASSLSSNQPQHF.

The J gene is TRBJ2-7, the V gene TRBV7-2; 12 bases match TRBD2. The CDR3 loop spans 15 amino acids. CDR1 is SGHTA and CDR2 is FQGNSA in the germline V gene. Unmatched junction bases numbered 10, after V lost 8 bases and J lost 5 bases. Written as DNA, the CDR3 is TGTGCCAGCCGATGGACTAGCGGGATGACCCACGAGCAGTACTTC. Amino acid sequence: CASRWTSGMTHEQYF. The whole variable domain, filled in from reference TRBV7-2 and TRBJ2-7, reads GAGVSQSPSNKVTEKGKDVELRCDPISGHTALYWYRQSLGQGLEFLIYFQGNSAPDKSGLPSDRFSAERTGGSVSTLTIQRTQQEDSAVYLCASRWTSGMTHEQYFGPGTRLTVT.

V is TRBV7-2 and J is TRBJ2-7; TRBD1 agrees at 7 bases. Germline CDR1 and CDR2: SGHTA and FQGNSA. The CDR3 spans 14 residues. The J segment lost 2 bases and the V segment lost 5 bases, leaving 6 bases of the junction unmatched. The CDR3 spells CASSLGGAAYEQYF. The CDR3 coding sequence is TGTGCCAGCAGCCTAGGGGGCGCTGCCTACGAGCAGTACTTC.

This sequence joins TRBV29-1 and TRBJ2-7; 9 nucleotides align to TRBD1. The CDR3 has 13 residues. Germline values: CDR1 SQVTM, CDR2 ANQGSEA. With 4 bases clipped from V and 5 bases from J, the junction kept 6 bases outside the gene matches. Here the CDR3 reads CSVARDRDDEQYF. CDR3 nucleotides: TGCAGCGTTGCCCGGGACAGGGATGACGAGCAGTACTTC.

This chain links TRBV11-2 with TRBJ2-3; no clear D. This CDR3 is built from 16 residues. Trimming cost V 5 bases and J 6 bases, with 21 bases left between them. Germline V CDR1 and CDR2: SGHAT, FQNNGV. In DNA, the CDR3 is TGTGCCAGCAGCCAAATAGCCGCCTCCTTGTGGGATACGCAGTATTTT. Translation: CASSQIAASLWDTQYF. Drawing the rest from reference TRBV11-2 and TRBJ2-3, the complete variable domain is EAGVAQSPRYKIIEKRQSVAFWCNPISGHATLYWYQQILGQGPKLLIQFQNNGVVDDSQLPKDRFSAERLKGVDSTLKIQPAKLEDSAVYLCASSQIAASLWDTQYFGPGTRLTVL.

The V gene is TRBV6-1, the J gene TRBJ1-5; D gene uncertain. The germline CDR1 and CDR2 sequences are MNHNS and SASEGT. The CDR3 contains 15 residues. Between the trimmed V and J ends, which lost 7 bases and 2 bases, there was a span of 15 bases. CDR3 region: CASTYGLVGNQPQHF. The CDR3 DNA is TGTGCCAGCACCTATGGTTTAGTTGGCAATCAGCCCCAGCATTTT.

The genes are TRBV27 and TRBJ1-1; the D gene is possibly TRBD1 (6 bases). The CDR3 has 15 residues. Trimming removed 0 bases from V and 3 bases from J, with 11 bases in between. The germline gives CDR1 MNHEY, CDR2 SMNVEV (reference sequence). The CDR3 coding sequence is TGTGCCAGCAGTTTATCCCCGGGACACCACACTGAAGCTTTCTTT. Its protein is CASSLSPGHHTEAFF.

The chain uses TRBV9 and TRBJ2-2, with 12 bases identical to TRBD2. Germline V lookup: CDR1 SGDLS, CDR2 YYNGEE. There are 18 residues in the CDR3. V lost 1 base to trimming and J lost 0 bases; unmatched junction nucleotides: 4. In DNA form, the CDR3 reads TGTGCCAGCAGCGTACGACTAGCGGGGGTAACGAACACCGGGGAGCTGTTTTTT. Its protein product is CASSVRLAGVTNTGELFF.

The V and J genes are TRBV29-1 and TRBJ1-4, with a possible D match to TRBD1 (6 bases). V was trimmed by 6 bases and J by 0 bases, leaving 14 bases between them. CDR1 is SQVTM, CDR2 ANQGSEA, per germline. The CDR3 is 15 residues long. DNA for the CDR3: TGCAGCGTCGGTTTTTACAGGGCAACTAATGAAAAACTGTTTTTT. Its protein is CSVGFYRATNEKLFF.

V gene TRBV6-5 combines with J gene TRBJ1-1; TRBD1 matches at 7 bases. CDR3 length: 14 amino acids. Germline V CDR1 and CDR2: MNHEY, SVGAGI. The V segment lost 3 bases and the J segment 6 bases; nucleotides outside the gene matches: 7. This CDR3 reads CASSYLGGSAEAFF. The DNA of the CDR3 is TGTGCCAGCAGTTATTTAGGGGGCTCTGCTGAAGCTTTCTTT.

This rearrangement joins TRBV19 to TRBJ2-1, with 7 bases fitting TRBD2. Germline CDR1 reads LNHDA; CDR2 reads SQIVND (reference sequence). This CDR3 has 15 amino acids. V trimming: 5 bases; J trimming: 0 bases; junction bases outside the gene matches: 4. The CDR3 sequence: CASSSGTISYNEQFF. CDR3 in DNA: TGTGCCAGTAGTTCCGGGACTATCTCCTACAATGAGCAGTTCTTC.

V gene TRBV5-4 combines with J gene TRBJ2-1, with D maybe TRBD2 (6 bases). This CDR3 has 14 amino acids. V was shortened by 2 bases and J by 6 bases, with 12 bases between the two germline ends. Germline loops: CDR1 SGHNT, CDR2 YYREEE (reference sequence). CDR3 amino acids: CASSFPGLPNEQFF. In nucleotides, the CDR3 is TGTGCCAGCAGCTTCCCGGGACTCCCCAATGAGCAGTTCTTC.

This chain connects TRBV19 to TRBJ1-5; 9 nucleotides match TRBD1. The CDR3 is made up of 15 amino acids. Germline CDR1 is LNHDA and CDR2 is SQIVND (reference sequence). V shed 5 bases and J 2 bases; nucleotides not matched to a gene: 4. CDR3 in amino acids: CASSVTGGGNQPQHF. The CDR3 coding sequence is TGTGCCAGTAGTGTTACAGGGGGCGGCAATCAGCCCCAGCATTTT.

The chain combines TRBV20-1 with TRBJ1-2; maybe TRBD1 (5 bases). CDR3 length: 11 residues. Looked up from germline, CDR1 is DFQATT and CDR2 is SNEGSKA (reference sequence). The V end lost 4 bases, the J end lost 6 bases, and 9 bases lay between the germline ends. The CDR3 DNA reads TGCAGTGCTACGGGGGGTAATGGCTACACCTTC. The encoded protein is CSATGGNGYTF.

This rearrangement joins TRBV11-2 to TRBJ2-7; 8 bases map to TRBD1. Losses at the gene ends were 6 bases for V and 1 base for J; bases not matched to a gene: 8. This CDR3 has 15 residues. Germline CDR1 is SGHAT and CDR2 is FQNNGV. Written as DNA, the CDR3 is TGTGCCAGCAGAACTGACAGGGGAGGATCCTACGAGCAGTACTTC. It encodes CASRTDRGGSYEQYF.

The chain joins TRBV19 to TRBJ2-1; 14 bases agree with TRBD2. J lost 8 bases, V lost 5 bases, and 8 bases had no gene match. CDR1 LNHDA and CDR2 SQIVND come from the germline V gene (reference sequence). The CDR3 spans 16 residues. This CDR3 is CASSAVTSGRADEQFF. The CDR3 DNA reads as TGTGCCAGTAGTGCAGTGACTAGCGGGAGGGCCGATGAGCAGTTCTTC.

V and J are TRBV5-1 and TRBJ1-2; D not resolved. CDR1 SGHRS and CDR2 YFSETQ come from the germline V gene. This CDR3 has 13 residues. Trimming stripped 4 bases from V and 4 bases from J, with 11 bases between. The CDR3 DNA reads TGCGCCAGCAGCCCAGAGACGGGCTATGGCTACACCTTC. Translation: CASSPETGYGYTF.